Shown below are 2 T cell receptor beta chains from a single sample sequenced in a study of blood T cell repertoires in COVID-19. This table comes from immunoSEQ multiplex PCR, and its TCRdb copy is limited to in-frame clones, with some not included. The table has roughly 300,000 clones, roughly 90% seen once; the top ten hold about a fifth. Sequenced input: PBMCs or T cells enriched from blood (not recorded which). The receptors stem from a woman aged 25 to 39 who had recovered from COVID-19.

The CDR3 DNA reads TGCAGTGCTAGTCTTGGAGTCAATCAGCCCCAGCATTTT. This encodes CSASLGVNQPQHF. The rearrangement joins TRBV20-1 to TRBJ1-5; D is unclear. Germline lookup yields CDR1 DFQATT and CDR2 SNEGSKA (reference sequence). The CDR3 length is 13 residues. The V end lost 3 bases, the J end lost 3 bases, and 9 bases lay between the germline ends.

This chain uses TRBV6-1 with TRBJ1-3, with 8 bases identical to TRBD1. CDR3 length: 13 amino acids. V shed 2 bases and J 8 bases; nucleotides not matched to a gene: 2. Germline-derived CDR1 and CDR2 are MNHNS and SASEGT. This CDR3 is CASSETDRDTIYF. The CDR3 DNA sequence: TGTGCCAGCAGTGAAACGGACAGGGACACCATATATTTT.